A single sample gave rise to the 16 T cell receptor beta chains below, sequenced in a study of regulatory T cells in long-lasting Graves disease. Construction of TCR beta libraries relied on iRepertoire HTBI primers and on Arm-PCR targeting CDR3 regions. TCRdb re-derived calls from the multiplex PCR reads in MiXCR, one entry per CDR3 protein. The sample shows 420,000 or so distinct CDR3 sequences, 20% to 30% of them seen only once. Time point described: persistent/refractory GD, antithyroid drugs over 5 years with positive TRAb. Construction of the TCR library relied on RNA isolated from PBMCs. Sequencing was performed on peripheral blood mononuclear cells (PBMCs), taken when the disease was refractory, from a patient treated with antithyroid drugs. The receptor source for this set is a female donor with Graves disease.

This clonotype has only a few counts. The chain has TRBV3-1 and TRBJ2-5; no reliable D call. CDR1 and CDR2 (germline): LGHDT, YNNKEL (reference sequence). The length of the CDR3 is 12 residues. Trimming left V 4 bases short and J 1 base short, with 4 bases between. CDR3 sequence (DNA): TGTGCCAGCAGCCGACTCCAAGAGACCCAGTACTTC. Residues: CASSRLQETQYF.

The chain joins TRBV10-3 to TRBJ2-7; tentative D call: TRBD2 (6 bases). Germline V gene data show CDR1 as ENHRY and CDR2 as SYGVKD. The length of the CDR3 is 13 residues. V gave up 0 bases and J gave up 9 bases, with 12 bases separating them. This CDR3 reads CAISESYEEGQYF. CDR3 in DNA: TGTGCCATCAGTGAGTCCTACGAGGAGGGGCAGTACTTC.

The rearrangement joins TRBV6-5 to TRBJ2-7, with D unclear. The CDR3 totals 14 residues. The V gene's germline CDR1 is MNHEY and CDR2 SVGAGI. V lost 0 bases, J lost 1 base, and 7 bases lay in between. The CDR3 bases are TGTGCCAGCAGTTACTCCTCGCAATCCTACGAGCAGTACTTC. Translation gives CASSYSSQSYEQYF.

This clonotype was picked up many times. The CDR3 region is CSASRDGTYEQYF. CDR3 in DNA: TGCAGTGCTAGCCGGGACGGTACCTACGAGCAGTACTTC. The rearrangement links TRBV20-1 to TRBJ2-7; D is possibly TRBD1 or TRBD2 (5 bases each). Germline lookup yields CDR1 DFQATT and CDR2 SNEGSKA (reference sequence). The CDR3 has 13 residues. V dropped 3 bases and J dropped 2 bases, with 11 bases sitting between them.

Turning to this clonotype: Being one base from a much bigger clone, this may be a read error. The chain has TRBV12-3 or TRBV12-4 and TRBJ1-5; D may be TRBD1 (5 bases). The CDR3 spans 15 residues. CDR3 sequence (DNA): TGTGCCAGCAGACCTGCAGGGAATAGCAATCGGCCCCAGCATTTT. Residues: CASRPAGNSNRPQHF.

This clonotype was recorded at least ten times. This chain uses TRBV7-9 with TRBJ2-5; 8 bases match TRBD1. This CDR3 comprises 13 residues. Germline V gene sequence: CDR1 SEHNR, CDR2 FQNEAQ (reference sequence). The junction had 4 bases not matched to a gene; V was cut back by 6 bases and J by 4 bases. CDR3 sequence reads: CASRPGQGETQYF. Here the CDR3 DNA reads TGTGCCAGCAGACCTGGACAGGGAGAGACCCAGTACTTC.

The rearrangement joins TRBV30 to TRBJ1-1; D unclear. CDR3 length equals 13 residues. The germline V gene encodes CDR1 GTSNPN and CDR2 SVGIG (reference sequence). V lost 4 bases and J lost 3, with 12 bases in between. The CDR3 DNA follows: TGTGCCTGGAATTTCGGGGTGGACACTGAAGCTTTCTTT. Translating it yields CAWNFGVDTEAFF.

The chain carries TRBV7-9 and TRBJ2-7, with D unclear. Trimming left V 1 base short and J 7 bases short, with 14 bases between. This CDR3 has 14 amino acids. Germline CDR1 is SEHNR and CDR2 is FQNEAQ (reference sequence). The CDR3 is CASSLDGPLWEQYF. The CDR3 DNA reads as TGTGCCAGCAGCTTAGATGGCCCCCTTTGGGAGCAGTACTTC.

Notes on this clonotype: Only one base separates this from a far larger clonotype, so it likely reflects a read error. This chain uses TRBV6-9 with TRBJ2-1; 11 positions agree with TRBD2. Trimming cost V 4 bases and J 13 bases; bases outside gene matches: 12. In germline, CDR1 is MNHGY, CDR2 SVAAGI. CDR3 length: 15 amino acids. CDR3 sequence: CASSLIAGGGETQFF. The CDR3 DNA reads TGTGCCAGCAGTTTGATAGCGGGAGGGGGAGAGACCCAGTTCTTC.

The genes are TRBV3-1 and TRBJ2-7, with 13 bases fitting TRBD2. The V segment lost 0 bases and the J segment 0 bases; nucleotides outside the gene matches: 5. CDR1 is LGHDT and CDR2 is YNNKEL in the germline V gene (reference sequence). CDR3 length: 18 residues. The CDR3 DNA follows: TGTGCCAGCAGCCAAGAGTTGACTAGCGGGAGGACCTCCTACGAGCAGTACTTC. Its protein product is CASSQELTSGRTSYEQYF.

V gene TRBV19 combines with J gene TRBJ1-5; TRBD1 matches at 7 bases. Germline trimming cut 7 bases from V and 4 bases from J; bases unmatched to any gene: 4. The CDR3 spans 13 residues. CDR1 is LNHDA, CDR2 SQIVND, per germline (reference sequence). The CDR3 DNA is TGTGCCAGTAAAGACAGGGATAATCAGCCCCAGCATTTT. Its translation: CASKDRDNQPQHF.

In the case of this clonotype: One base away lies a much larger clone, so this may be a sequencing read error. This chain connects TRBV28 to TRBJ2-7; D gene unclear. The germline V gene encodes CDR1 MDHEN and CDR2 SYDVKM. The V end lost 10 bases, the J end lost 3 bases, and 13 bases lay between the germline ends. The CDR3 is 12 amino acids. CDR3 bases: TGTGCCAAGGTGAGTTGCCTCTACGAGCAGTACTTC. Protein: CAKVSCLYEQYF.

This clonotype was found a few times. One end of the junction is discordant with germline, which a read error may explain. The chain recombines TRBV7-3 with TRBJ1-5; tentatively, D is TRBD1 (5 bases). The CDR3 covers 14 residues. Germline lookup yields CDR1 SGHTA and CDR2 FQGTGA. CDR3 DNA: TGTGCCAGCAGCGCGGGACGGAACAATCAGCCCCGGCATTTT. This codes for CASSAGRNNQPRHF.

This clonotype was seen many times. The chain combines TRBV6-1 with TRBJ1-5; possibly TRBD1 for D (5 bases). The ends were cut back, 4 bases at V and 6 bases at J, with 16 bases in the middle. Germline V lookup: CDR1 MNHNS, CDR2 SASEGT. This CDR3 is 15 amino acids long. CDR3 region: CASSAGRVRGQPQHF. The CDR3, as DNA: TGTGCCAGCAGTGCCGGCAGGGTTCGGGGTCAGCCCCAGCATTTT.

This clonotype showed up many times. This chain connects TRBV28 to TRBJ1-3; weak D call: TRBD1 (6 bases). CDR1 is MDHEN and CDR2 is SYDVKM in the germline V gene. Trimming removed 4 bases at V and 0 bases at J, with 13 bases between. This CDR3 comprises 16 residues. CDR3 residues: CASSYTSTGSGNTIYF. For the CDR3, the DNA is TGTGCCAGCAGTTATACGTCGACAGGCTCTGGAAACACCATATATTTT.

This clonotype was recorded a few times. The chain joins TRBV4-2 to TRBJ1-1; D is possibly TRBD1 (6 bases). Trimming cost V 2 bases and J 1 base, with 17 bases left between them. The CDR3 is made up of 17 amino acids. The germline V gene encodes CDR1 LGHNA and CDR2 YNFKEQ. The CDR3 is CASSQNGPGHWNTEAFF. DNA of the CDR3: TGTGCCAGCAGCCAAAATGGGCCGGGACACTGGAACACTGAAGCTTTCTTT.